This T cell receptor beta chain stems from a study of cytomegalovirus exposure and HLA in healthy donors. V was pared by 3 bases and J by 0 bases, with 7 bases of the junction left unmatched. The CDR3 spans 17 residues. The germline CDR1 and CDR2 sequences are MGHRA and YSYEKL. Some clones are missing from TCRdb's copy, which holds only in-frame ones; the method was immunoSEQ multiplex PCR. The sample contains about 140,000 clones, 70% to 85% of which appear only once. This clone was counted once. Antigen unknown. Study conclusions and caveats: Cytomegalovirus status was reportedly diagnosed by the classifier with high specificity and sensitivity. The investigators catalogued 160 or so TCR beta chains as cytomegalovirus-associated. In vitro assays verified that three CMV-associated chains recognized CMV antigens specifically.

Material for sequencing was PBMCs. The rearrangement links TRBV4-1 to TRBJ2-1; TRBD2 matches 8 bases. The receptor comes from a man aged 30-40 years in good health and CMV-seropositive. CDR3 in DNA: TGCGCCAGCAGCCACCCGACTAGCGAGAGCTCCTACAATGAGCAGTTCTTC. This gives the protein CASSHPTSESSYNEQFF.